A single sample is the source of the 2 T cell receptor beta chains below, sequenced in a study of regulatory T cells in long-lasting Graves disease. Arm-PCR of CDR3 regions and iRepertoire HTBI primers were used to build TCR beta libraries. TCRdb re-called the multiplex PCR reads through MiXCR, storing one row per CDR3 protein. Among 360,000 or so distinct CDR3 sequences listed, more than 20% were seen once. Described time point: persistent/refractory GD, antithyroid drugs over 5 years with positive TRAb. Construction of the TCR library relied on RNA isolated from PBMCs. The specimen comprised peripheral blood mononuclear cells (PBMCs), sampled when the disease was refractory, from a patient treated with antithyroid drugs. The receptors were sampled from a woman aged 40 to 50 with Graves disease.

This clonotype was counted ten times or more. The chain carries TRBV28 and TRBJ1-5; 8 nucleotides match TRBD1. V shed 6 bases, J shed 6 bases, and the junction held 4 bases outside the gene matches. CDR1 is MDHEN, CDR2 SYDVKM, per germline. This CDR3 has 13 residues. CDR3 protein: CASSNRGVQPQHF. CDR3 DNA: TGTGCCAGCAGCAACAGGGGGGTTCAGCCCCAGCATTTT.

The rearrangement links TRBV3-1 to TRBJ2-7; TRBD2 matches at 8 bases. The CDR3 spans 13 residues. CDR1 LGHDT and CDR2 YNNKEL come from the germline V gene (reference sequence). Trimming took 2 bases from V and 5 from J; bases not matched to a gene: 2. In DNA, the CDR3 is TGTGCCAGCAGCCAAAGCGGGAGAAACGAGCAGTACTTC. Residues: CASSQSGRNEQYF.